This T cell receptor (beta chain) was obtained from a study of OX40 agonist ivuxolimab in advanced cancers. Turning to the study itself: Patients received intravenous ivuxolimab every 2 weeks at 0.01 to 10 mg/kg.

The assay was immunoSEQ multiplex PCR, and TCRdb's table has in-frame clones only and misses some. The repertoire has about 100,000 clones, about nine tenths of them found once; the top ten carry 0.31%. About this clone itself: The sample has other DNA sequences that encode this CDR3 too.

From germline, CDR1 is SGHAT and CDR2 FQNNGV. The CDR3 spans 11 residues. Trimming left V 3 bases short and J 4 bases short, with 2 bases between. This sequence was found in an adult with an advanced solid tumor such as melanoma, head and neck, liver or kidney cancer. This material consisted of CD4+ or CD8+ T cells sorted from blood, taken in a trial of the OX40 agonist ivuxolimab. The chain has TRBV11-2 and TRBJ2-3; D gene ambiguous. The DNA of the CDR3 is TGTGCCAGCAGCTTGTCAGATACGCAGTATTTT. Its translation is CASSLSDTQYF.